The subject of this entry is one T cell receptor beta chain. Its specificity is not known. This entry comes from a study of tumor and adjacent non-tumor tissue in lung cancer. Study-level information: Stage I to III disease affected approximately 11 men and roughly five women aged about 31 to 85.

Broader study findings: Tumor tissue had significantly higher TCR diversity than normal lung.

This sample's RNA came from whole unsorted tissue. Chemotherapy-naive patients with new lung cancer underwent thoracic surgery in China, August–November 2014. V lost 1 base to trimming and J lost 12 bases; unmatched junction nucleotides: 16. The CDR3 consists of 16 residues. Germline V gene sequence: CDR1 SGHAT, CDR2 FQNNGV. The library came from three nested PCR rounds adapted from ARM-PCR protocols. TCRdb called the multiplex PCR reads again in MiXCR, with one record for every CDR3 protein. The sample carries some 200,000 distinct CDR3 sequences, around 71% recorded once. The TCR originated in a man between 60 and 75 years old with non-small cell lung cancer. The sequenced sample was lung tumor tissue. This chain uses TRBV11-2 with TRBJ2-3; 7 bases agree with TRBD2. The CDR3 sequence: CASSLGDGTITDIQYF. DNA for the CDR3: TGTGCCAGCAGCTTAGGAGATGGGACTATCACAGATATCCAGTATTTT.